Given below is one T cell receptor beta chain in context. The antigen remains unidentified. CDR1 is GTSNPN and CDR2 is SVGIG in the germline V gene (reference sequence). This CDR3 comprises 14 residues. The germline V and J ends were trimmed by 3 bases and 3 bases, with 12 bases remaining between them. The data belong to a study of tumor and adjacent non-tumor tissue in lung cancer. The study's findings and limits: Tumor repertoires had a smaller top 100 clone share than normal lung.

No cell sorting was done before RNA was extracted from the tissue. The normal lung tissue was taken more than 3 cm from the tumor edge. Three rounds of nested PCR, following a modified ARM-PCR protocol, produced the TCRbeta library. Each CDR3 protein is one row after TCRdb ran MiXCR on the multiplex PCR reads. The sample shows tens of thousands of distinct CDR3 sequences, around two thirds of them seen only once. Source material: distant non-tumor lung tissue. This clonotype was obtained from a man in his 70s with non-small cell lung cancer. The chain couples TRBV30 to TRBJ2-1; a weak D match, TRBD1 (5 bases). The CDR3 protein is CAWSLFRVYNEQFF. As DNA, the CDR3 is TGTGCCTGGAGCCTTTTCAGGGTCTACAATGAGCAGTTCTTC.